These 28 T cell receptor beta chains came from one sample sequenced in a study of cytomegalovirus exposure and HLA in healthy donors. The PCR was carried out with 60 Vbeta primers and 13 Jbeta primers. Some clones are missing from TCRdb's copy, which holds only in-frame ones; the method was immunoSEQ multiplex PCR. In the table there are some 200,000 clones, about 90% of which are singletons. The sequenced sample consisted of PBMCs. These receptors all come from a girl less than two years old in good health and CMV-seronegative.

This sequence joins TRBV5-1 and TRBJ2-6; tentative D call: TRBD1 (5 bases). V lost 0 bases to trimming and J lost 0 bases, with 7 bases between them. Germline loops: CDR1 SGHRS, CDR2 YFSETQ. This CDR3 region has 16 residues. This CDR3 reads CASSLGGGSGANVLTF. CDR3 bases: TGCGCCAGCAGCTTGGGGGGCGGCTCTGGGGCCAACGTCCTGACTTTC.

V and J are TRBV10-3 and TRBJ2-2, with D possibly being TRBD1 (5 bases). V lost 8 bases and J lost 3, with 10 bases in between. The CDR3 is made up of 13 amino acids. CDR1 and CDR2 (germline): ENHRY, SYGVKD. The DNA of the CDR3 is TGTGCCATCCATGGCAGGGACACCGGGGAGCTGTTTTTT. This translates into CAIHGRDTGELFF.

V usage is TRBV10-3 and J usage is TRBJ2-7, with a tentative D call TRBD1 (7 bases). The V end was cut by 2 bases, the J end by 3 bases, with 26 bases between. This CDR3 spans 19 amino acids. Germline V gene lookup returns CDR1 ENHRY and CDR2 SYGVKD. The CDR3 loop is CAISETSVTAGQRVYEQYF. The CDR3 DNA reads as TGTGCCATCAGTGAGACAAGTGTAACTGCGGGACAGAGGGTCTACGAGCAGTACTTC.

In the case of this clone: Mismatch with germline at one junction end may stem from a read error. The J gene is TRBJ2-7, the V gene TRBV7-9; D possibly corresponds to TRBD2 (6 bases). CDR1 is SEHNR, CDR2 FQNEAQ, per germline (reference sequence). The length of the CDR3 is 12 residues. The CDR3 spells CSSSTGVGEQYF. The CDR3 coding sequence is TGTTCCAGCAGCACGGGGGTGGGCGAGCAGTACTTC.

This sequence joins TRBV19 and TRBJ2-1; D remains unclear. There are 12 residues in the CDR3. Looked up from germline, CDR1 is LNHDA and CDR2 is SQIVND (reference sequence). Trimming cost V 9 bases and J 7 bases, with 13 bases left between them. The CDR3 DNA is TGTGCCAGCGACTCGTATCGGAATGAGCAGTTCTTC. Its protein product is CASDSYRNEQFF.

In its sample, this clone was seen a few times. V gene TRBV7-6 combines with J gene TRBJ2-7; 8 bases fit TRBD2. Germline assignment: CDR1 SGHVS and CDR2 FNYEAQ. V lost 4 bases and J lost 5; bases outside the gene matches: 4. The CDR3 loop spans 13 amino acids. CDR3 DNA: TGTGCCAGCAGCTCGGGACTAGTAAACGAGCAGTACTTC. As protein: CASSSGLVNEQYF.

V usage is TRBV19 and J usage is TRBJ1-4, with a tentative D call TRBD1 (5 bases). This CDR3 has 14 residues. In germline, CDR1 is LNHDA, CDR2 SQIVND (reference sequence). V lost 5 bases and J 8 bases, leaving 15 bases between the germline ends. CDR3 sequence (DNA): TGTGCCAGTAGTTCCGGGACTGCTTCGGAAAAACTGTTTTTT. It codes for CASSSGTASEKLFF.

This clone appeared once. The chain combines TRBV7-2 with TRBJ2-2, with 7 nucleotides matching TRBD1. Germline CDR1 is SGHTA and CDR2 is FQGNSA. Losses at the gene ends were 4 bases for V and 7 bases for J; bases not matched to a gene: 3. The CDR3 has 13 amino acids. CDR3 DNA sequence: TGTGCCAGCAGCTCGGGACAGAACGGGGAGCTGTTTTTT. It codes for CASSSGQNGELFF.

The rearrangement links TRBV19 to TRBJ1-5, with TRBD1 as a possible D gene (6 bases). Deletions cut 6 bases from V and 0 bases from J, with 9 bases between. There are 14 residues in the CDR3. Germline V gene data show CDR1 as LNHDA and CDR2 as SQIVND (reference sequence). CDR3 nucleotides: TGTGCCAGTAGCCAGGACAGTAGCAATCAGCCCCAGCATTTT. It yields the protein CASSQDSSNQPQHF.

The gene calls are TRBV19 and TRBJ1-1, with 7 bases matching TRBD1. The CDR3 length is 14 residues. V was clipped by 2 bases and J by 10 bases; unmatched bases: 10. Germline V gives CDR1 LNHDA, CDR2 SQIVND (reference sequence). In DNA form, the CDR3 reads TGTGCCAGTAGTATACCCTCCCCTACAGGGGCAGCTTTCTTT. Encoded protein: CASSIPSPTGAAFF.

The chain combines TRBV18 with TRBJ1-2; no definite D call. The CDR3 is made up of 13 amino acids. Between the trimmed V and J ends, which lost 3 bases and 5 bases, there was a span of 10 bases. The germline gives CDR1 KGHSH, CDR2 LQKENI. CDR3 sequence reads: CASSPVQEYGYTF. The CDR3 DNA follows: TGTGCCAGCTCACCCGTTCAGGAATATGGCTACACCTTC.

The CDR3 here is CASTATPTNQETQYF. CDR3 in DNA: TGTGCCAGCACAGCGACTCCGACCAACCAAGAGACCCAGTACTTC. This chain connects TRBV6-5 to TRBJ2-5; D call uncertain. V lost 7 bases and J lost 0, with 15 bases in between. This CDR3 comprises 15 residues. Per germline, CDR1 MNHEY and CDR2 SVGAGI.

The chain has TRBV5-1 and TRBJ2-1; 12 bases align to TRBD2. The CDR3 length is 18 residues. Germline assignment: CDR1 SGHRS and CDR2 YFSETQ. V shed 0 bases and J 3 bases; nucleotides not matched to a gene: 7. CDR3 sequence: CASSLDSGTSGLYNEQFF. The CDR3 DNA sequence: TGCGCCAGCAGCTTGGATTCAGGGACTAGCGGGCTCTACAATGAGCAGTTCTTC.

The chain employs TRBV4-3 and TRBJ1-2, with a possible D match to TRBD1 (6 bases). Germline lookup yields CDR1 LGHNA and CDR2 YSLEER. The V end lost 0 bases, the J end lost 5 bases, and 10 bases lay between the germline ends. This CDR3 comprises 14 residues. This CDR3 is CASSQDPQGYGYTF. CDR3 nucleotide sequence: TGCGCCAGCAGCCAAGATCCCCAGGGGTATGGCTACACCTTC.

The chain is built from TRBV5-6 and TRBJ2-3; 10 bases match TRBD2. Germline CDR1 is SGHDT and CDR2 is YYEEEE. The CDR3 extends over 16 amino acids. V shed 0 bases and J 5 bases; nucleotides not matched to a gene: 6. CDR3 sequence reads: CASSLAAGGALDTQYF. The CDR3 DNA follows: TGTGCCAGCAGCTTGGCAGCGGGAGGGGCCCTAGATACGCAGTATTTT. Full variable domain (rest looked up from reference TRBV5-6 and TRBJ2-3): DAGVTQSPTHLIKTRGQQVTLRCSPKSGHDTVSWYQQALGQGPQFIFQYYEEEERQRGNFPDRFSGHQFPNYSSELNVNALLLGDSALYLCASSLAAGGALDTQYFGPGTRLTVL.

This clone was recorded a few times. V gene TRBV6-5 combines with J gene TRBJ2-3, with 9 bases matching TRBD2. V lost 2 bases to trimming and J lost 7 bases; unmatched junction nucleotides: 7. The CDR3 covers 15 residues. Germline V lookup: CDR1 MNHEY, CDR2 SVGAGI. The CDR3 sequence: CASSYEAGGSHTQYF. The CDR3 bases are TGTGCCAGCAGTTACGAAGCGGGGGGTTCTCATACGCAGTATTTT.

V is TRBV10-3 and J is TRBJ2-1; a possible D gene is TRBD2 (6 bases). V lost 7 bases, J lost 5 bases, and 15 bases lay in between. The V gene's germline CDR1 is ENHRY and CDR2 SYGVKD. The CDR3 is 14 amino acids. Written as DNA, the CDR3 is TGTGCCATCAAGGGGTACGGGAGCGACAATGAGCAGTTCTTC. This encodes CAIKGYGSDNEQFF.

J is TRBJ1-2 and V is TRBV10-1; maybe TRBD1 (5 bases). Trimming left V 2 bases short and J 0 bases short, with 13 bases between. Looked up from germline, CDR1 is WNHNN and CDR2 is SYGVQD (reference sequence). CDR3 size: 16 residues. The CDR3 reads CASSETRQPANYGYTF. The CDR3 DNA is TGCGCCAGCAGTGAGACACGACAGCCAGCTAACTATGGCTACACCTTC.

The gene calls are TRBV13 and TRBJ2-7; TRBD2 agrees at 7 bases. Germline loops: CDR1 PRHDT, CDR2 FYEKMQ (reference sequence). Unmatched junction bases numbered 12, after V lost 4 bases and J lost 0 bases. CDR3 length: 17 residues. CDR3 nucleotides: TGTGCCAGCAGCTCCCGGGGGGTGTGGGAATCCTCCTACGAGCAGTACTTC. It codes for CASSSRGVWESSYEQYF.

The chain is built from TRBV6-1 and TRBJ2-3, with 7 bases matching TRBD2. This CDR3 is 13 amino acids long. CDR1 and CDR2 (germline): MNHNS, SASEGT. V trimming: 5 bases; J trimming: 1 base; junction bases outside the gene matches: 0. CDR3 DNA sequence: TGTGCCAGCAGTAGCGGGGGCACAGATACGCAGTATTTT. Translated: CASSSGGTDTQYF.

This chain uses TRBV7-2 with TRBJ2-5; 11 bases line up with TRBD2. Germline V gene data show CDR1 as SGHTA and CDR2 as FQGNSA. CDR3 length: 19 amino acids. The ends lost 2 bases at V and 0 bases at J; junction bases unmatched: 11. Here the CDR3 reads CASSLRYWTSGPDQETQYF. The CDR3 DNA reads as TGTGCCAGCAGCTTAAGGTATTGGACTAGCGGGCCAGACCAAGAGACCCAGTACTTC. Variable domain in full (rest from reference TRBV7-2 and TRBJ2-5): GAGVSQSPSNKVTEKGKDVELRCDPISGHTALYWYRQSLGQGLEFLIYFQGNSAPDKSGLPSDRFSAERTGGSVSTLTIQRTQQEDSAVYLCASSLRYWTSGPDQETQYFGPGTRLLVL.

This chain joins TRBV7-2 and TRBJ2-3, with D possibly being TRBD2 (6 bases). V was cut by 1 base and J by 5 bases, with 19 bases left in between. Germline V gives CDR1 SGHTA, CDR2 FQGNSA. The CDR3 covers 17 residues. DNA for the CDR3: TGTGCCAGCAGCTTAGGGGTCGGGAGCGGTTTAGTAGATACGCAGTATTTT. Residues: CASSLGVGSGLVDTQYF.

This clone has just one count. The V call is TRBV10-3, the J call TRBJ2-5; D is possibly TRBD2 (5 bases). The assigned J gene may be wrong: the sequence end matches TRBJ2-7 better. Per germline, CDR1 ENHRY and CDR2 SYGVKD. This CDR3 has 16 residues. The CDR3 DNA is TGTGCCATCAGCGAACCTTTAAGAGGGAGTCCCTACGAGCAGTACTTC. It translates to CAISEPLRGSPYEQYF.

This clone showed up just once. The genes are TRBV6-1 and TRBJ1-4; D may be TRBD1 (5 bases). The CDR3 length is 14 residues. Trimming removed 10 bases at V and 2 bases at J, with 14 bases between. The germline V gene has CDR1 MNHNS and CDR2 SASEGT. CDR3 in amino acids: CATATGTTNEKLFF. CDR3 DNA sequence: TGTGCCACGGCTACAGGTACCACTAATGAAAAACTGTTTTTT.

V gene TRBV29-1 combines with J gene TRBJ2-7; TRBD1 is a possible D gene (6 bases). V dropped 2 bases and J dropped 0 bases, with 8 bases sitting between them. The CDR3 has 13 amino acids. In germline, CDR1 is SQVTM, CDR2 ANQGSEA. The CDR3 sequence is CSVEQGSSYEQYF. The CDR3 DNA follows: TGCAGCGTTGAACAGGGGAGCTCCTACGAGCAGTACTTC.

The chain has TRBV27 and TRBJ1-5; perhaps TRBD1 as D (6 bases). V was cut by 8 bases and J by 5 bases, with 10 bases left in between. The germline V gene encodes CDR1 MNHEY and CDR2 SMNVEV (reference sequence). The CDR3 is 12 residues long. CDR3 DNA sequence: TGTGCCAGCCGCGAGGGGGATCAGCCCCAGCATTTT. As protein: CASREGDQPQHF.

The rearrangement uses TRBV27 and TRBJ1-1; 9 bases agree with TRBD1. Trimming took 5 bases from V and 2 from J; bases not matched to a gene: 12. CDR1 is MNHEY, CDR2 SMNVEV, per germline (reference sequence). This CDR3 is 17 amino acids long. In nucleotides, the CDR3 is TGTGCCAGCAGTCCGAGGACAGGGGCCCTCCATAACACTGAAGCTTTCTTT. It encodes CASSPRTGALHNTEAFF.

The genes are TRBV15 and TRBJ1-1; 7 bases fit TRBD1. The CDR3 has 15 amino acids. Germline values: CDR1 LNHNV, CDR2 YYDKDF (reference sequence). The V segment lost 0 bases and the J segment 6 bases; nucleotides outside the gene matches: 7. CDR3 in amino acids: CATSRDVRDSPEAFF. CDR3 DNA: TGTGCCACCAGCAGAGATGTTCGGGACAGCCCTGAAGCTTTCTTT.